Presented here are 5 T cell receptor beta chains from one specimen sequenced in a study of T cells in Graves' hyperthyroidism and ophthalmopathy. Regions amplified from RNA transcripts were the TCR beta CDR3 regions. Using the HTBI primer set, a first-round RT-PCR was run on the TCR CDR3. TCRdb re-called the multiplex PCR reads with MiXCR, one entry per CDR3 protein. The sample has about 420,000 distinct CDR3 sequences; around 13% are singletons. Sequenced material: blood. These receptors all come from a woman aged 18-29 years with Graves' hyperthyroidism.

This clonotype was observed a handful of times. The chain's CDR3 is CASRDHRGPALHF. In DNA form, the CDR3 reads TGTGCCAGCAGAGACCACAGGGGGCCCGCCCTCCACTTT. This chain joins TRBV6-2 or TRBV6-3 and TRBJ1-6; 9 bases fit TRBD1. CDR1 is MNHEY, CDR2 SVGEGT, per germline. Trimming cost V 6 bases and J 14 bases; bases outside gene matches: 8. The CDR3 runs to 13 residues.

This clonotype occurred a few times. The V call is TRBV4-3, the J call TRBJ1-2; D unclear. CDR1 and CDR2 from the germline V gene are LGHNA and YSLEER. V shed 4 bases and J shed 5 bases, with 17 bases lying between them. The CDR3 runs to 15 residues. The DNA of the CDR3 is TGCGCCAGCAGCCGAGAACAACGGGGATTGTATGGCTACACCTTC. Amino acid sequence: CASSREQRGLYGYTF.

This clonotype was counted ten times or more. The rearrangement links TRBV10-3 to TRBJ2-5; D uncertain. Germline lookup yields CDR1 ENHRY and CDR2 SYGVKD. The CDR3 runs 12 residues. Trimming pared 10 bases from V and 2 bases from J, leaving 11 bases between. This CDR3 reads CATIGPQETQYF. DNA for the CDR3: TGTGCCACCATAGGACCTCAAGAGACCCAGTACTTC.

This clonotype has just a few counts. The rearrangement links TRBV28 to TRBJ1-3, with D uncertain. CDR3 size: 14 residues. The ends were cut back, 10 bases at V and 0 bases at J, with 13 bases in the middle. Germline lookup yields CDR1 MDHEN and CDR2 SYDVKM. The CDR3 DNA reads as TGTGCCACCATTGACGGACGCTCTGGAAACACCATATATTTT. This gives the protein CATIDGRSGNTIYF.

The table lists this clonotype with a few counts. In DNA form, the CDR3 reads TGCGCCAGCAGTGACTCCGGGCTAGCGGGAGTCCCCGGGGAGCTGTTTTTT. This gives the protein CASSDSGLAGVPGELFF. The chain joins TRBV10-1 to TRBJ2-2; TRBD2 matches 10 bases. Unmatched junction bases numbered 10, after V lost 3 bases and J lost 6 bases. Germline CDR1 WNHNN, CDR2 SYGVQD (reference sequence). This CDR3 spans 17 amino acids.